The 24 T cell receptor beta chains presented below share a single source sample, sequenced in a study of T-cell memory formation after mild COVID-19. MiXCR, run by TCRdb on the 5' RACE reads, gives a single entry per CDR3 protein. The sample has roughly 600,000 distinct CDR3 sequences; roughly 18% are singletons. Specimen: PBMCs or a T cell subset sorted from them (not recorded which). These receptors were taken from an adult woman who had mild COVID-19 (a few samples of this study predate the infection). Cell type and time point are not known.

This clonotype has a handful of counts. The V and J genes are TRBV28 and TRBJ2-1; no clear D gene. This CDR3 has 16 amino acids. Trimming shortened V by 6 bases and J by 0 bases, and 15 bases separated the two germline ends. Germline CDR1 is MDHEN and CDR2 is SYDVKM. The CDR3 sequence is CASRSPGESSYNEQFF. The DNA for the CDR3 is TGTGCCAGCAGGTCCCCCGGCGAGAGCTCCTACAATGAGCAGTTCTTC.

The chain combines TRBV29-1 with TRBJ2-2, with a tentative D call TRBD1 (5 bases). The CDR3 runs 13 residues. Trimming shortened V by 4 bases and J by 1 base, and 7 bases separated the two germline ends. Germline CDR1 is SQVTM and CDR2 is ANQGSEA. The CDR3 is CSVGQMNTGELFF. Here the CDR3 DNA reads TGCAGCGTTGGACAGATGAACACCGGGGAGCTGTTTTTT.

The chain joins TRBV15 to TRBJ2-5, with TRBD2 identical over 9 bases. Germline loops: CDR1 LNHNV, CDR2 YYDKDF (reference sequence). J lost 3 bases, V lost 0 bases, and 11 bases had no gene match. The CDR3 length is 18 residues. As DNA, the CDR3 is TGTGCCACCAGCAGAGATCGAGGCCTAGCGGGGCTAAAAGAGACCCAGTACTTC. It yields the protein CATSRDRGLAGLKETQYF.

This clonotype was observed at least ten times. V usage is TRBV6-2 or TRBV6-3 and J usage is TRBJ1-5, with TRBD1 matching 8 bases. Germline V gene lookup returns CDR1 MNHEY and CDR2 SVGEGT. This CDR3 has 15 amino acids. The V segment lost 8 bases and the J segment 1 base; nucleotides outside the gene matches: 7. As DNA, the CDR3 is TGTGCCAGCTCACCTCAGGGGGCAAGCAATCAGCCCCAGCATTTT. As protein: CASSPQGASNQPQHF.

In its sample, this clonotype was seen a few times. CDR3 region: CASSQPYSGGSTDTQYF. The CDR3 DNA reads as TGCGCCAGCAGCCAACCCTATAGCGGGGGGAGCACAGATACGCAGTATTTT. The chain couples TRBV4-1 to TRBJ2-3; TRBD2 matches at 10 bases. J was trimmed by 0 bases and V by 2 bases; bases with no gene match: 5. Germline-derived CDR1 and CDR2 are MGHRA and YSYEKL. The CDR3 sequence is 17 residues long.

This clonotype was found a few times. The chain has TRBV19 and TRBJ2-6; 10 nucleotides line up with TRBD2. After removal of 2 bases from V and 2 bases from J, the junction contained 6 bases not matched to a gene. CDR3 length equals 18 residues. The germline V gene encodes CDR1 LNHDA and CDR2 SQIVND (reference sequence). CDR3 coding DNA: TGTGCCAGTAGTATATGGAGTCTAGCGGGAGCTGGGGCCAACGTCCTGACTTTC. Its protein is CASSIWSLAGAGANVLTF.

This clonotype was observed a handful of times. The chain employs TRBV20-1 and TRBJ2-7; TRBD2 matches 11 bases. CDR3 length: 14 residues. Germline V CDR1 and CDR2: DFQATT, SNEGSKA (reference sequence). The ends lost 1 base at V and 7 bases at J; junction bases unmatched: 6. CDR3 bases: TGCAGTGCTAGAGTTAGCGGGGGGGCGCAGGAGCAGTACTTC. This gives the protein CSARVSGGAQEQYF.

The sample holds a few counts of this clonotype. This chain links TRBV12-3 or TRBV12-4 with TRBJ2-1; D might be TRBD2 (5 bases). The CDR3 length is 15 residues. V lost 8 bases and J 7 bases, leaving 21 bases between the germline ends. CDR3 DNA: TGTGCCAGCCGAAGCACGGGGATGCGCGGGAATGAGCAGTTCTTC. Protein: CASRSTGMRGNEQFF.

This sequence joins TRBV30 and TRBJ1-6; D is possibly TRBD1 (5 bases). Germline-derived CDR1 and CDR2 are GTSNPN and SVGIG (reference sequence). Trimming cost V 2 bases and J 10 bases, with 15 bases left between them. The CDR3 extends over 14 amino acids. The CDR3, as DNA: TGTGCCTGGAGTCAGGGACGGAAAGGATCACCCCTCCACTTT. Residues: CAWSQGRKGSPLHF. Full variable domain (missing parts from reference TRBV30 and TRBJ1-6): SQTIHQWPATLVQPVGSPLSLECTVEGTSNPNLYWYRQAAGRGLQLLFYSVGIGQISSEVPQNLSASRPQDRQFILSSKKLLLSDSGFYLCAWSQGRKGSPLHFGNGTRLTVT.

This clonotype has only a few counts. V gene TRBV2 combines with J gene TRBJ1-4, with D hard to call. Deletions cut 6 bases from V and 0 bases from J, with 11 bases between. The CDR3 loop spans 15 amino acids. The germline V gene encodes CDR1 SNHLY and CDR2 FYNNEI. This CDR3 reads CASRAKRSTNEKLFF. The DNA of the CDR3 is TGTGCCAGCAGAGCGAAAAGGTCAACTAATGAAAAACTGTTTTTT.

The rearrangement uses TRBV11-2 and TRBJ2-7; the match to TRBD2 covers 8 bases. Germline values: CDR1 SGHAT, CDR2 FQNNGV. Trimming at V came to 1 base and at J to 4 bases, leaving 30 bases not matched to a gene. The CDR3 loop spans 23 amino acids. The CDR3 spells CASSLGVGRAVSTRYPAIYEQYF. CDR3 nucleotides: TGTGCCAGCAGCTTAGGGGTCGGGAGGGCCGTCAGCACACGCTACCCCGCTATTTACGAGCAGTACTTC.

The gene calls are TRBV12-1 and TRBJ1-1; the DNA was not used to check the table's D call, TRBD1. TRBV12-1 is a known pseudogene. This CDR3 is built from 14 residues. The DNA for the CDR3 is TGTGCCAGCAGCCAGGGACAGGAAAACACTGAAGCTTTCTTT. Protein product: CASSQGQENTEAFF.

This clonotype was recorded once. This chain uses TRBV6-4 with TRBJ1-2; D remains unclear. The CDR3 extends over 12 amino acids. The V gene lost 4 bases and the J gene lost 7 bases, with 10 bases spanning the gap. In germline, CDR1 is MRHNA, CDR2 SNTAGT. The CDR3 loop reads CASSGGAGGYTF. CDR3 nucleotides: TGTGCCAGCAGTGGCGGTGCGGGTGGCTACACCTTC.

This clonotype was observed a few times. The chain is built from TRBV15 and TRBJ2-1; unclear D gene. This CDR3 is 14 amino acids long. The V and J ends lost 0 bases and 8 bases respectively, with 11 bases between them. Germline assignment: CDR1 LNHNV and CDR2 YYDKDF (reference sequence). The chain's CDR3 is CATSREGRIDEQFF. The DNA of the CDR3 is TGTGCCACCAGCAGAGAGGGTAGAATCGATGAGCAGTTCTTC.

This clonotype was counted between two and nine times. The chain is built from TRBV7-9 and TRBJ1-2, with 10 bases fitting TRBD1. Germline values: CDR1 SEHNR, CDR2 FQNEAQ (reference sequence). V was clipped by 1 base and J by 4 bases; unmatched bases: 6. The length of the CDR3 is 16 residues. The CDR3: CASSLVPGQGTYGYTF. CDR3 coding DNA: TGTGCCAGCAGCTTAGTCCCGGGACAGGGGACCTATGGCTACACCTTC.

This clonotype occurred many times. This sequence joins TRBV12-3 or TRBV12-4 and TRBJ2-7, with 8 bases matching TRBD2. CDR3 length: 14 residues. V was clipped by 6 bases and J by 2 bases; unmatched bases: 6. In DNA, the CDR3 is TGTGCCAGCAGCCTCGGGGGGGGCCCCTACGAGCAGTACTTC. Encoded protein: CASSLGGGPYEQYF.

In this sample, this clonotype turned up many times. J is TRBJ1-1 and V is TRBV11-2; tentatively, D is TRBD1 (6 bases). V lost 3 bases and J 6 bases, leaving 11 bases between the germline ends. Germline V gives CDR1 SGHAT, CDR2 FQNNGV. The CDR3 consists of 13 residues. The CDR3 sequence: CASSFGGAAEAFF. CDR3 bases: TGTGCCAGCAGCTTCGGGGGGGCCGCTGAAGCTTTCTTT.

The chain employs TRBV5-4 and TRBJ1-5; D might be TRBD1 (5 bases). Looked up from germline, CDR1 is SGHNT and CDR2 is YYREEE (reference sequence). V gave up 4 bases and J gave up 0 bases, with 11 bases separating them. The CDR3 is 15 amino acids. CDR3 residues: CASSMGLDSNQPQHF. The CDR3 nucleotides read TGTGCCAGCAGCATGGGACTGGATAGCAATCAGCCCCAGCATTTT.

This clonotype was counted a few times. Germline is not matched at one junction end, which may reflect a read error. The genes are TRBV20-1 and TRBJ2-1; 9 bases are a match to TRBD2. The CDR3 covers 15 residues. In germline, CDR1 is DFQATT, CDR2 SNEGSKA (reference sequence). The CDR3 DNA sequence: TGTAGTGCTAGGCCACCTAGCGGGAAGGGCTATGAGCAGTTCTTC. As protein: CSARPPSGKGYEQFF.

This clonotype was observed a few times. V is TRBV29-1 and J is TRBJ2-1, with 12 bases that match TRBD2. The length of the CDR3 is 16 residues. The germline gives CDR1 SQVTM, CDR2 ANQGSEA. J lost 6 bases, V lost 7 bases, and 13 bases had no gene match. DNA of the CDR3: TGCAGCGCCGAGGGGCTAGCGGGAGGGCCAGGCAATGAGCAGTTCTTC. As protein: CSAEGLAGGPGNEQFF.

This clonotype occurred a few times. The chain has TRBV6-5 and TRBJ2-5; TRBD1 or TRBD2 may be the D gene (5 bases each). The ends were cut back, 5 bases at V and 3 bases at J, with 16 bases in the middle. CDR1 MNHEY and CDR2 SVGAGI come from the germline V gene. The CDR3 has 15 residues. Written as DNA, the CDR3 is TGTGCCAGCAGTCAATTTCCCGGGACGGAAGAGACCCAGTACTTC. As protein: CASSQFPGTEETQYF.

J is TRBJ2-1 and V is TRBV2, with D hard to call. Trimming cost V 5 bases and J 10 bases, with 12 bases left between them. The CDR3 consists of 12 residues. Germline-derived CDR1 and CDR2 are SNHLY and FYNNEI. The CDR3 sequence: CASSNAMREQFF. DNA for the CDR3: TGTGCCAGCAGTAACGCAATGCGAGAGCAGTTCTTC.

The chain employs TRBV24-1 and TRBJ2-1; TRBD2 matches at 12 bases. Germline V CDR1 and CDR2: KGHDR, SFDVKD. The J segment lost 9 bases and the V segment lost 4 bases, leaving 9 bases of the junction unmatched. The CDR3 covers 16 residues. CDR3 amino acids: CATSDRLAGEYVEQFF. CDR3 coding DNA: TGTGCCACCAGTGACCGACTAGCGGGAGAATATGTTGAGCAGTTCTTC.

V usage is TRBV6-6 and J usage is TRBJ1-6; 8 bases fit TRBD1. In germline, CDR1 is MNHNY, CDR2 SVGAGI (reference sequence). The CDR3 sequence is 15 residues long. After removal of 5 bases from V and 9 bases from J, the junction contained 9 bases not matched to a gene. The CDR3 here is CASSLLDRAGSPLHF. The CDR3 DNA is TGTGCCAGCAGTCTCCTGGACAGGGCTGGTTCACCCCTCCACTTT.